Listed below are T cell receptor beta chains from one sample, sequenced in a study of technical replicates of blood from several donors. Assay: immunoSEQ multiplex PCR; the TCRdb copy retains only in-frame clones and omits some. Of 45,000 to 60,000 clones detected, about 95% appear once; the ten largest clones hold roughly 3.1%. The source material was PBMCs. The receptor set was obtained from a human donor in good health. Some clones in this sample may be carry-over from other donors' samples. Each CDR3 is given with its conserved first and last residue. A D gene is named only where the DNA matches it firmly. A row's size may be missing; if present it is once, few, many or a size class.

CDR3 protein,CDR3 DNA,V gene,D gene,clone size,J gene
CASSQVYLLAGGSTDTQYF,TGCGCCAGCAGCCAAGTGTACTTACTAGCGGGAGGGAGCACAGATACGCAGTATTTT,TRBV4-3,TRBD2,-,TRBJ2-3
CASSEGLSPLHF,TGTGCCAGCAGCGAGGGACTCTCACCCCTCCACTTT,TRBV11-2,-,-,TRBJ1-6
CAVRPGEGVEQFF,TGTGCCGTCAGACCAGGGGAAGGGGTTGAGCAGTTCTTC,TRBV10-3,-,-,TRBJ2-1
CAISDRTGGQYF,TGTGCCATCAGTGACCGGACAGGGGGGCAGTACTTC,TRBV10-3,TRBD1,-,TRBJ2-7
CASSGTSAGGTGELFF,TGTGCCAGCAGCGGAACTAGCGCGGGTGGGACCGGGGAGCTGTTTTTT,TRBV5-4,TRBD2,-,TRBJ2-2
CASSQDRGFYYEQYF,TGCGCCAGCAGCCAAGACAGGGGCTTCTACTACGAGCAGTACTTC,TRBV4-3,-,once,TRBJ2-7
CASRHILDGSIHEQYF,TGTGCCAGCAGACACATCCTAGACGGGAGCATCCACGAGCAGTACTTC,TRBV4-2,-,-,TRBJ2-7
CAWSVPGSGTQYF,TGTGCCTGGAGTGTACCAGGTTCAGGTACGCAGTATTTT,TRBV30,-,-,TRBJ2-3
CASSNRASGNTIYF,TGTGCCAGCAGTAACAGGGCCTCTGGAAACACCATATATTTT,TRBV6-6,-,-,TRBJ1-3
CATSREARKETQYF,TGTGCCACCAGCAGAGAGGCCCGAAAAGAGACCCAGTACTTC,TRBV15,-,-,TRBJ2-5
CASSLKLAGEETQYF,TGTGCCAGCAGCTTAAAACTAGCGGGAGAAGAGACCCAGTACTTC,TRBV5-4,TRBD2,-,TRBJ2-5
CASRDRQASSYEQYF,TGTGCCAGCAGGGATAGACAGGCGAGCTCCTACGAGCAGTACTTC,TRBV7-8,-,-,TRBJ2-7
CAWSEGGPYEQYF,TGTGCCTGGAGTGAGGGAGGACCCTACGAGCAGTACTTC,TRBV30,-,-,TRBJ2-7